Each of the 5 T cell receptor beta chains below was sequenced from the same sample in a study of cytomegalovirus exposure and HLA in healthy donors. With 60 Vbeta and 13 Jbeta primers, the PCR was carried out. Measured with immunoSEQ multiplex PCR; TCRdb has only the in-frame clones, and not every one. The data contain 160,000 or so clones, roughly 79% of them seen just once; the ten biggest clones take up roughly 13%. Sequencing was performed on PBMCs. The receptors were sampled from a woman aged 45-65 years in good health and CMV-seronegative.

This clone was detected only a few times. The chain recombines TRBV12-5 with TRBJ2-7; D might be TRBD1 (6 bases). This CDR3 has 14 amino acids. Trimming stripped 2 bases from V and 3 bases from J, with 11 bases between. In germline, CDR1 is LGHNT, CDR2 FRNRAP. This chain's CDR3 is CASGLPLGGYEQYF. CDR3 DNA: TGTGCTAGTGGTTTGCCTCTAGGGGGCTACGAGCAGTACTTC.

The chain couples TRBV5-5 to TRBJ1-1; D not certain. The V and J ends lost 1 base and 1 base respectively, with 11 bases between them. Germline V gene sequence: CDR1 SGHKS, CDR2 YYEKEE (reference sequence). The CDR3 is made up of 15 amino acids. The CDR3 here is CASSLMISGNTEAFF. The CDR3 coding sequence is TGTGCCAGCAGCTTGATGATATCGGGGAACACTGAAGCTTTCTTT.

This clone is a singleton in its sample. V usage is TRBV7-9 and J usage is TRBJ2-2, with no clear D. V was shortened by 4 bases and J by 4 bases, with 7 bases between the two germline ends. CDR3 size: 13 residues. Germline V lookup: CDR1 SEHNR, CDR2 FQNEAQ (reference sequence). This CDR3 reads CASSSVVTGELFF. CDR3 nucleotides: TGTGCCAGCAGCTCTGTTGTCACCGGGGAGCTGTTTTTT.

The V and J genes are TRBV7-8 and TRBJ1-6; D might be TRBD1 (5 bases). The CDR3 sequence is 15 residues long. Deletions cut 1 base from V and 6 bases from J, with 10 bases between. Germline V lookup: CDR1 SGHVS, CDR2 FQNEAQ. The CDR3 loop reads CASSLVRDSNSPLHF. For the CDR3, the DNA is TGTGCCAGCAGCTTAGTTCGAGACAGTAATTCACCCCTCCACTTT.

This clone was observed a handful of times. This chain connects TRBV27 to TRBJ2-7, with 10 bases lining up with TRBD2. CDR1 MNHEY and CDR2 SMNVEV come from the germline V gene (reference sequence). This CDR3 region has 15 residues. V lost 5 bases to trimming and J lost 1 base; unmatched junction nucleotides: 5. The CDR3 nucleotides read TGTGCCAGCAGTACGGTAGCGGGAGGTTCCTACGAGCAGTACTTC. Translated: CASSTVAGGSYEQYF.